The clone carrying this T cell receptor (beta chain) turned up a few times. Its antigen is undetermined. One entry per CDR3 protein, called by TCRdb with MiXCR from the 5' RACE reads. In the table there are fewer than 450,000 distinct CDR3 sequences, 24% of which are singletons. The source of the sample is a study of T-cell memory formation after mild COVID-19. Overall study results and limits: Pre-infection memory harbored some responding clones, suggesting cross-reactive memory joined.

The CDR3 spans 15 residues. The germline CDR1 and CDR2 sequences are SGHDT and YYEEEE. Trimming stripped 1 base from V and 4 bases from J, with 14 bases between. The chain carries TRBV5-6 and TRBJ2-5; weak D call: TRBD1 (6 bases). Sequenced material: PBMCs or a T cell subset sorted from them (not recorded which). The TCR was taken from an adult woman who had mild COVID-19 (a few samples of this study predate the infection). Cell type and time point are not known. The DNA for the CDR3 is TGTGCCAGCAGCTTGTATATGGGGGCGAGAGAGACCCAGTACTTC. Translated, it gives CASSLYMGARETQYF.